This T cell receptor (beta chain) was found in a study of early stage breast cancer tumors. Looking at the study overall: Among approximately 12 ER+/PR+/HER2- tumors, eight were ductal, four lobular. Average read coverage per sample was roughly 10-fold. Study-wide results and caveats: Unsorted bulk genomic DNA sequencing lacked pairing and functional marker data.

On this clone: Its specificity is unknown.

CDR1 is SGDLS, CDR2 YYNGEE, per germline. This CDR3 comprises 16 residues. V gave up 7 bases and J gave up 0 bases; unmatched junction bases: 9. Some clones are missing from TCRdb's copy, which holds only in-frame ones; the method was immunoSEQ multiplex PCR. Of around 71,000 clones listed, roughly 80% are singletons. The source material was blood. The genes are TRBV9 and TRBJ2-1; 8 positions match TRBD2. This TCR derives from a person aged 55 to 70 with breast cancer. This chain's CDR3 is CASDSGASFSYNEQFF. In DNA form, the CDR3 reads TGTGCCAGCGATAGCGGGGCCTCTTTCTCCTACAATGAGCAGTTCTTC.